This passage covers 26 T cell receptor beta chains from one sample sequenced in a study of cytomegalovirus exposure and HLA in healthy donors. TCRdb's copy holds only in-frame clones and misses some; the assay was immunoSEQ multiplex PCR. The sample includes roughly 330,000 clones, roughly 87% of them seen just once. Material: PBMCs. The receptors originated from a woman in her thirties in good health and CMV-seropositive.

The chain carries TRBV28 and TRBJ1-1; D perhaps matches TRBD1 (5 bases). This CDR3 comprises 13 residues. Germline loops: CDR1 MDHEN, CDR2 SYDVKM. Trimming pared 5 bases from V and 3 bases from J, leaving 10 bases between. The DNA for the CDR3 is TGTGCCAGCAGTGAAGGACATTACACTGAAGCTTTCTTT. Its translation is CASSEGHYTEAFF.

The chain joins TRBV7-9 to TRBJ1-2, with D possibly TRBD1 on 5 matching bases. V lost 1 base and J 8 bases, leaving 11 bases between the germline ends. Germline CDR1 and CDR2: SEHNR and FQNEAQ (reference sequence). This CDR3 spans 13 amino acids. The CDR3 protein is CASSLGRERGYTF. The CDR3 DNA reads TGTGCCAGCAGCTTAGGCAGGGAGAGAGGCTACACCTTC.

The chain links TRBV4-3 to TRBJ2-7; D is perhaps TRBD1 or TRBD2 (5 bases each). The length of the CDR3 is 12 residues. Trimming removed 0 bases from V and 6 bases from J, with 6 bases in between. The germline gives CDR1 LGHNA, CDR2 YSLEER. The CDR3 sequence: CASSQDGGEQYF. The CDR3 nucleotides are TGCGCCAGCAGCCAAGATGGGGGCGAGCAGTACTTC.

This clone showed up just a few times. The gene calls are TRBV27 and TRBJ2-7, with D unclear. The V and J ends lost 6 bases and 7 bases respectively, with 13 bases between them. This CDR3 region has 12 residues. The germline CDR1 and CDR2 sequences are MNHEY and SMNVEV (reference sequence). CDR3 loop: CASSLQGSEQYF. The CDR3 DNA follows: TGTGCCAGCAGCTTACAAGGAAGTGAGCAGTACTTC.

As to this clone: This CDR3 is also generated by other DNA sequences in the sample. V gene TRBV7-2 combines with J gene TRBJ2-7; 10 bases map to TRBD2. This CDR3 region has 15 residues. CDR1 and CDR2 (germline): SGHTA, FQGNSA. V shed 1 base and J 2 bases; nucleotides not matched to a gene: 2. Here the CDR3 reads CASSLGTSGTYEQYF. CDR3 DNA: TGTGCCAGCAGCTTAGGGACTAGCGGTACCTACGAGCAGTACTTC.

The chain links TRBV5-4 to TRBJ1-2; a weak D match, TRBD1 (5 bases). Per the germline V gene, CDR1 is SGHNT and CDR2 is YYREEE (reference sequence). Trimming pared 3 bases from V and 3 bases from J, leaving 9 bases between. The CDR3 is 13 amino acids. The CDR3 bases are TGTGCCAGCAGCTCAGGGCGAGACTATGGCTACACCTTC. The encoded protein is CASSSGRDYGYTF.

This rearrangement joins TRBV27 to TRBJ1-1; the D is unclear. The CDR3 totals 15 residues. Trimming took 2 bases from V and 0 from J, leaving 10 bases between them. Germline V gene sequence: CDR1 MNHEY, CDR2 SMNVEV (reference sequence). The CDR3 region has the DNA TGTGCCAGCAGTTTAGGGCAGAACTTGAACACTGAAGCTTTCTTT. It translates to CASSLGQNLNTEAFF.

This clone was found a few times. Different DNA sequences within this sample yield the same CDR3. This sequence joins TRBV5-1 and TRBJ2-7; no definite D call. Trimming shortened V by 2 bases and J by 0 bases, and 6 bases separated the two germline ends. This CDR3 is built from 13 residues. Germline V CDR1 and CDR2: SGHRS, YFSETQ. CDR3 coding DNA: TGCGCCAGCAGCTTTCCAGGCTCCTACGAGCAGTACTTC. Its protein product is CASSFPGSYEQYF. Together with reference TRBV5-1 and TRBJ2-7, the CDR3 gives the full variable domain: KAGVTQTPRYLIKTRGQQVTLSCSPISGHRSVSWYQQTPGQGLQFLFEYFSETQRNKGNFPGRFSGRQFSNSRSEMNVSTLELGDSALYLCASSFPGSYEQYFGPGTRLTVT.

The chain combines TRBV25-1 with TRBJ2-5, with D possibly called TRBD1 or TRBD2 (5 bases each). V was cut by 4 bases and J by 3 bases, with 15 bases left in between. CDR1 is MGHDK and CDR2 is SYGVNS in the germline V gene. CDR3 size: 15 residues. CDR3 region: CASSVPGPRKETQYF. CDR3 DNA: TGTGCCAGCAGTGTCCCGGGGCCCAGAAAAGAGACCCAGTACTTC.

The rearrangement joins TRBV6-1 to TRBJ1-4; 7 nucleotides match TRBD1. After removal of 8 bases from V and 2 bases from J, the junction contained 5 bases not matched to a gene. Germline V lookup: CDR1 MNHNS, CDR2 SASEGT. The CDR3 has 14 residues. CDR3 region: CASLETGTNEKLFF. The CDR3 DNA reads TGTGCCAGCCTCGAGACAGGGACTAATGAAAAACTGTTTTTT.

The chain recombines TRBV28 with TRBJ1-6; TRBD1 is a possible D gene (5 bases). V was cut by 6 bases and J by 8 bases, with 17 bases left in between. Germline CDR1 and CDR2: MDHEN and SYDVKM. The CDR3 is 15 amino acids. The CDR3 loop reads CASSSSRVRHSPLHF. The CDR3 DNA reads TGTGCCAGCAGCTCCTCCAGGGTCCGTCATTCACCCCTCCACTTT. The full variable domain, completed using reference TRBV28 and TRBJ1-6, is DVKVTQSSRYLVKRTGEKVFLECVQDMDHENMFWYRQDPGLGLRLIYFSYDVKMKEKGDIPEGYSVSREKKERFSLILESASTNQTSMYLCASSSSRVRHSPLHFGNGTRLTVT.

The gene calls are TRBV5-1 and TRBJ2-2, with TRBD2 matching over 7 bases. The germline CDR1 and CDR2 sequences are SGHRS and YFSETQ. Trimming cost V 3 bases and J 1 base; bases outside gene matches: 6. The CDR3 sequence is 16 residues long. The CDR3 region has the DNA TGCGCCAGCAGCTCGCAAGCGGGGAGGAACACCGGGGAGCTGTTTTTT. It yields the protein CASSSQAGRNTGELFF.

The chain carries TRBV18 and TRBJ2-5; no clear D gene. This CDR3 has 12 residues. V was clipped by 2 bases and J by 3 bases, with 4 bases between them. The germline V gene has CDR1 KGHSH and CDR2 LQKENI. The CDR3 DNA is TGTGCCAGCTCACCAGAGGAAGAGACCCAGTACTTC. Residues: CASSPEEETQYF.

V usage is TRBV4-1 and J usage is TRBJ2-3, with TRBD2 identical over 7 bases. After removal of 0 bases from V and 3 bases from J, the junction contained 18 bases not matched to a gene. Germline lookup yields CDR1 MGHRA and CDR2 YSYEKL. This CDR3 is built from 20 residues. CDR3 sequence reads: CASSQDRLVSGPLVTDTQYF. The CDR3 bases are TGCGCCAGCAGCCAAGATCGGTTGGTTAGCGGGCCCCTTGTGACAGATACGCAGTATTTT.

This clone was counted a single time. The chain employs TRBV7-2 and TRBJ2-3; D is unresolved. The germline V gene encodes CDR1 SGHTA and CDR2 FQGNSA. V lost 1 base and J lost 2, with 19 bases in between. The CDR3 loop spans 18 amino acids. The CDR3 here is CASSLGHRALSFTDTQYF. CDR3 coding DNA: TGTGCCAGCAGCTTAGGACACAGAGCACTGTCCTTCACAGATACGCAGTATTTT.

The chain links TRBV7-6 to TRBJ2-2, with TRBD2 matching over 7 bases. The germline CDR1 and CDR2 sequences are SGHVS and FNYEAQ. J lost 5 bases, V lost 4 bases, and 4 bases had no gene match. This CDR3 contains 14 residues. Here the CDR3 reads CASSSTSRTGELFF. The CDR3 DNA reads as TGTGCCAGCAGCTCGACTAGCAGGACCGGGGAGCTGTTTTTT.

The rearrangement joins TRBV15 to TRBJ2-5; D may be TRBD1 or TRBD2 (6 bases each). Trimming took off 4 bases at V and 4 bases at J, with 22 bases between the two ends. CDR3 length: 17 amino acids. Germline V gene data show CDR1 as LNHNV and CDR2 as YYDKDF (reference sequence). CDR3 sequence (DNA): TGTGCCACCAGCATTGTGAACACAGGGAGGTTTTCAGAGACCCAGTACTTC. It specifies CATSIVNTGRFSETQYF.

This clone has more than one count but fewer than ten. The chain has TRBV4-3 and TRBJ2-7; D perhaps matches TRBD2 (6 bases). Trimming left V 4 bases short and J 2 bases short, with 12 bases between. The CDR3 totals 14 residues. Germline loops: CDR1 LGHNA, CDR2 YSLEER. The CDR3: CASSLERVAYEQYF. The CDR3 DNA sequence: TGCGCCAGCAGCCTGGAGCGGGTGGCCTACGAGCAGTACTTC.

The chain recombines TRBV5-1 with TRBJ2-4; 7 bases are shared with TRBD2. V was pared by 4 bases and J by 0 bases, with 10 bases of the junction left unmatched. CDR1 SGHRS and CDR2 YFSETQ come from the germline V gene. The length of the CDR3 is 17 residues. The CDR3 DNA follows: TGCGCCAGCAGCCCGACTAGCTTTGGGGCAGCCAAAAACATTCAGTACTTC. Its protein product is CASSPTSFGAAKNIQYF.

This chain uses TRBV27 with TRBJ2-7; 8 bases fit TRBD1. The CDR3 has 15 amino acids. Germline lookup yields CDR1 MNHEY and CDR2 SMNVEV (reference sequence). V was clipped by 4 bases and J by 3 bases; unmatched bases: 8. CDR3 sequence reads: CASSSPGQVNYEQYF. DNA for the CDR3: TGTGCCAGCAGTTCCCCGGGACAGGTGAACTACGAGCAGTACTTC.

This clone was counted once. CDR3 residues: CASSPSSYEQYF. DNA of the CDR3: TGTGCCAGCAGCCCGAGCTCCTACGAGCAGTACTTC. The chain couples TRBV7-6 to TRBJ2-7; no clear D gene. Trimming stripped 5 bases from V and 0 bases from J, with 5 bases between. The CDR3 spans 12 residues. Germline V CDR1 and CDR2: SGHVS, FNYEAQ.

V and J are TRBV5-6 and TRBJ2-2; D is unclear. V lost 0 bases and J lost 7, with 4 bases in between. The V gene's germline CDR1 is SGHDT and CDR2 YYEEEE. The CDR3 totals 12 residues. The DNA for the CDR3 is TGTGCCAGCAGCTTGGCGCTCGGGGAGCTGTTTTTT. Translation: CASSLALGELFF.

This chain links TRBV6-6 with TRBJ2-7, with a tentative D call TRBD1 (7 bases). Trimming left V 7 bases short and J 2 bases short, with 18 bases between. Germline-derived CDR1 and CDR2 are MNHNY and SVGAGI (reference sequence). The CDR3 length is 15 residues. Here the CDR3 reads CASTTGDREAYEQYF. In nucleotides, the CDR3 is TGTGCCAGCACCACGGGTGACAGGGAGGCCTACGAGCAGTACTTC.

The rearrangement uses TRBV7-9 and TRBJ1-5; possibly TRBD1 for D (6 bases). V lost 7 bases to trimming and J lost 3 bases, with 13 bases between them. Germline V gene sequence: CDR1 SEHNR, CDR2 FQNEAQ (reference sequence). This CDR3 has 14 amino acids. The CDR3 loop reads CASTGGANNQPQHF. The CDR3 DNA reads TGTGCCAGCACCGGGGGGGCTAACAATCAGCCCCAGCATTTT.

This rearrangement joins TRBV2 to TRBJ1-5; 9 positions agree with TRBD1. The germline CDR1 and CDR2 sequences are SNHLY and FYNNEI. This CDR3 comprises 15 residues. V was pared by 7 bases and J by 4 bases, with 8 bases of the junction left unmatched. The CDR3 DNA sequence: TGTGCCAGCAAAGACACAGGGGGCCCAAATCAGCCCCAGCATTTT. Amino acids: CASKDTGGPNQPQHF.

J is TRBJ1-4 and V is TRBV18, with D perhaps matching TRBD1 (6 bases). V dropped 3 bases and J dropped 5 bases, with 16 bases sitting between them. The CDR3 extends over 16 amino acids. CDR1 and CDR2 (germline): KGHSH, LQKENI. CDR3 sequence reads: CASSPPHTGPNEKLFF. Here the CDR3 DNA reads TGTGCCAGCTCACCCCCGCATACAGGGCCCAATGAAAAACTGTTTTTT.